These 30 T cell receptor beta chains originate from one sample sequenced in a study of shared clonotypes between healthy human individuals. Sequencing was performed with immunoSEQ multiplex PCR; in TCRdb, only in-frame clones are kept and a portion is missing. The sample lists about 700,000 clones; 92% were seen once. Terminally differentiated effector memory CD45RA+ cells were excluded by CCR7 positive selection of CD45RO-negative cells. Sequenced: naive CD8+ T cells sorted from blood. These TCRs come from a man under 40 in good health.

The chain combines TRBV6-1 with TRBJ2-7, with 12 bases identical to TRBD2. In germline, CDR1 is MNHNS, CDR2 SASEGT. The length of the CDR3 is 14 residues. J lost 7 bases, V lost 6 bases, and 7 bases had no gene match. CDR3 in amino acids: CASRASGRAGEQYF. CDR3 coding DNA: TGTGCCAGCAGGGCTAGCGGGAGGGCGGGGGAGCAGTACTTC.

This chain uses TRBV7-9 with TRBJ2-1; perhaps TRBD1 as D (6 bases). Germline V CDR1 and CDR2: SEHNR, FQNEAQ (reference sequence). This CDR3 has 15 amino acids. V lost 5 bases and J 2 bases, leaving 13 bases between the germline ends. The CDR3 DNA reads TGTGCCAGCAGCAAGGACAGTAACCCCTACAATGAGCAGTTCTTC. Protein: CASSKDSNPYNEQFF.

The V call is TRBV4-3, the J call TRBJ1-6; D remains ambiguous. V was pared by 1 base and J by 7 bases, with 5 bases between. The CDR3 totals 13 residues. Germline CDR1 LGHNA, CDR2 YSLEER. Written as DNA, the CDR3 is TGCGCCAGCAGCCAAGGGGAAAATTCACCCCTCCACTTT. It encodes CASSQGENSPLHF.

The V gene is TRBV6-5, the J gene TRBJ2-2; D is uncertain. This CDR3 comprises 13 residues. Trimming left V 5 bases short and J 2 bases short, with 6 bases between. The germline V gene has CDR1 MNHEY and CDR2 SVGAGI. CDR3 region: CASSTSNTGELFF. The CDR3 DNA is TGTGCCAGCAGTACGTCAAACACCGGGGAGCTGTTTTTT.

This sequence joins TRBV19 and TRBJ1-1; a possible D gene is TRBD1 (5 bases). CDR1 and CDR2 (germline): LNHDA, SQIVND (reference sequence). V was shortened by 5 bases and J by 0 bases, with 10 bases between the two germline ends. The CDR3 has 14 residues. Written as DNA, the CDR3 is TGTGCCAGTAGTGAGGGACCGGTGAACACTGAAGCTTTCTTT. This codes for CASSEGPVNTEAFF.

The CDR3 DNA sequence: TGTGCCAGCAGCCCCCTAGCGGGAGTCCCCCCGAATGAGCAGTTCTTC. Amino acid sequence: CASSPLAGVPPNEQFF. The gene calls are TRBV7-3 and TRBJ2-1; 10 bases are shared with TRBD2. This CDR3 spans 16 amino acids. Germline CDR1 is SGHTA and CDR2 is FQGTGA. Trimming cost V 5 bases and J 7 bases; bases outside gene matches: 11.

This sequence joins TRBV4-2 and TRBJ1-4, with no clear D. This CDR3 spans 20 amino acids. The germline CDR1 and CDR2 sequences are LGHNA and YNFKEQ. Deletions cut 1 base from V and 3 bases from J, with 24 bases between. The CDR3 sequence: CASSQVHREESTRPNEKLFF. The CDR3 nucleotides read TGTGCCAGCAGCCAAGTTCATCGGGAGGAGTCTACGAGGCCTAATGAAAAACTGTTTTTT.

The rearrangement links TRBV2 to TRBJ2-5; D is possibly TRBD2 (6 bases). V was trimmed by 8 bases and J by 2 bases, leaving 18 bases between them. Germline CDR1 SNHLY, CDR2 FYNNEI. The CDR3 runs 15 residues. The CDR3 DNA is TGTGCCAGCCGCCGGAGGGCAGGGACGCAAGAGACCCAGTACTTC. It yields the protein CASRRRAGTQETQYF.

The V and J genes are TRBV6-5 and TRBJ2-3, with D possibly being TRBD1 or TRBD2 (5 bases each). The germline V gene encodes CDR1 MNHEY and CDR2 SVGAGI. This CDR3 region has 15 residues. V lost 2 bases and J 4 bases, leaving 13 bases between the germline ends. This CDR3 reads CASSYGGRLADTQYF. DNA of the CDR3: TGTGCCAGCAGTTACGGGGGTAGGCTTGCAGATACGCAGTATTTT.

The chain joins TRBV28 to TRBJ2-1; possible D gene TRBD2, 6 bases. The CDR3 spans 13 residues. Deletions cut 6 bases from V and 10 bases from J, with 16 bases between. The germline V gene encodes CDR1 MDHEN and CDR2 SYDVKM. CDR3 sequence: CASRRRLVQEQFF. For the CDR3, the DNA is TGTGCCAGCAGACGAAGACTAGTACAGGAGCAGTTCTTC. Using reference TRBV28 and TRBJ2-1 for the parts outside the CDR3, the full variable domain is DVKVTQSSRYLVKRTGEKVFLECVQDMDHENMFWYRQDPGLGLRLIYFSYDVKMKEKGDIPEGYSVSREKKERFSLILESASTNQTSMYLCASRRRLVQEQFFGPGTRLTVL.

This chain links TRBV19 with TRBJ2-3; the D call may be TRBD1 or TRBD2 (7 bases each). The CDR3 is 15 residues long. Trimming cost V 8 bases and J 1 base, with 16 bases left between them. Germline CDR1 reads LNHDA; CDR2 reads SQIVND (reference sequence). In nucleotides, the CDR3 is TGTGCCAGTGGGGAGGGGGCGCACGGCACAGATACGCAGTATTTT. Translation gives CASGEGAHGTDTQYF.

The J gene is TRBJ2-7, the V gene TRBV16; the D gene is possibly TRBD1 (7 bases). The germline V gene encodes CDR1 KGHSY and CDR2 FQNENV. V lost 0 bases to trimming and J lost 2 bases, with 14 bases between them. The CDR3 consists of 16 residues. The CDR3 nucleotides are TGTGCCAGCAGCCAATCCAGGGGGGACAAAACCTACGAGCAGTACTTC. Protein sequence: CASSQSRGDKTYEQYF.

The genes are TRBV28 and TRBJ2-7, with D unresolved. This CDR3 region has 16 residues. The germline CDR1 and CDR2 sequences are MDHEN and SYDVKM. V lost 5 bases, J lost 5 bases, and 22 bases lay in between. The CDR3 DNA reads TGTGCCAGCAGTACCTCTGAGCTGGACCTCTCGCACGAGCAGTACTTC. It yields the protein CASSTSELDLSHEQYF.

The chain uses TRBV28 and TRBJ2-1; no firm D call. The germline CDR1 and CDR2 sequences are MDHEN and SYDVKM. V was shortened by 2 bases and J by 9 bases, with 11 bases between the two germline ends. The CDR3 has 13 residues. The DNA for the CDR3 is TGTGCCAGCAGTTTAGAATCAGCGATTGAGCAGTTCTTC. Translated, it gives CASSLESAIEQFF.

To note about this clone: The sample carries other DNA sequences with the same CDR3. The V and J genes are TRBV7-9 and TRBJ2-7, with D uncertain. Germline CDR1 and CDR2: SEHNR and FQNEAQ (reference sequence). The V end lost 4 bases, the J end lost 3 bases, and 10 bases lay between the germline ends. CDR3 length equals 13 residues. CDR3 region: CASSSSGSYEQYF. CDR3 bases: TGTGCCAGCAGCTCATCGGGTAGCTACGAGCAGTACTTC.

The chain is built from TRBV27 and TRBJ1-2; D uncertain. V was pared by 3 bases and J by 8 bases, with 13 bases between. The length of the CDR3 is 13 residues. Germline CDR1 and CDR2: MNHEY and SMNVEV (reference sequence). The CDR3: CASSLTAHGGYTF. The CDR3 DNA follows: TGTGCCAGCAGTTTGACGGCGCATGGAGGCTACACCTTC.

This clone was recorded a few times. The rearrangement uses TRBV10-2 and TRBJ2-7; 10 nucleotides match TRBD2. The junction had 6 bases not matched to a gene; V was cut back by 8 bases and J by 2 bases. This CDR3 is built from 14 residues. The germline V gene has CDR1 WSHSY and CDR2 SAAADI. Written as DNA, the CDR3 is TGCGCCAGCGGAGGGACTAGCGAGACCTACGAGCAGTACTTC. Its protein product is CASGGTSETYEQYF.

The chain combines TRBV19 with TRBJ1-5; D call uncertain. The CDR3 runs to 15 residues. V dropped 4 bases and J dropped 1 base, with 11 bases sitting between them. Per germline, CDR1 LNHDA and CDR2 SQIVND (reference sequence). As DNA, the CDR3 is TGTGCCAGTAGTACCACACTTGGAAGCAATCAGCCCCAGCATTTT. It yields the protein CASSTTLGSNQPQHF. The whole variable domain, remainder taken from reference TRBV19 and TRBJ1-5, is DGGITQSPKYLFRKEGQNVTLSCEQNLNHDAMYWYRQDPGQGLRLIYYSQIVNDFQKGDIAEGYSVSREKKESFPLTVTSAQKNPTAFYLCASSTTLGSNQPQHFGDGTRLSIL.

CDR3 sequence reads: CASSLARYEQYF. DNA of the CDR3: TGTGCCAGCAGCTTAGCCCGATACGAGCAGTACTTC. The chain is built from TRBV11-1 and TRBJ2-7; D uncertain. Germline CDR1 SGHAT, CDR2 FQDESV (reference sequence). This CDR3 region has 12 residues. Between the trimmed V and J ends, which lost 0 bases and 4 bases, there was a span of 4 bases.

V usage is TRBV27 and J usage is TRBJ1-1, with a possible D match to TRBD1 (5 bases). Looked up from germline, CDR1 is MNHEY and CDR2 is SMNVEV (reference sequence). The CDR3 loop spans 13 amino acids. The V gene lost 6 bases and the J gene lost 4 bases, with 12 bases spanning the gap. The CDR3 region is CASSAGSGTEAFF. CDR3 bases: TGTGCCAGCAGCGCAGGGTCGGGCACTGAAGCTTTCTTT.

The chain carries TRBV10-3 and TRBJ2-1, with 8 bases aligning to TRBD1. Trimming removed 5 bases from V and 6 bases from J; junction bases left unmatched: 9. Germline loops: CDR1 ENHRY, CDR2 SYGVKD. The CDR3 totals 15 residues. The DNA of the CDR3 is TGTGCCATCAGTTGGGCAGGGGGCGAACCCAATGAGCAGTTCTTC. Translating gives CAISWAGGEPNEQFF.

This clone showed up just once. The chain is built from TRBV6-5 and TRBJ1-2; D is unclear. Trimming pared 6 bases from V and 3 bases from J, leaving 14 bases between. The CDR3 loop spans 14 amino acids. Germline V CDR1 and CDR2: MNHEY, SVGAGI. The CDR3 spells CASRPGPRDYGYTF. CDR3 DNA sequence: TGTGCCAGCAGGCCAGGTCCTCGGGACTATGGCTACACCTTC.

The rearrangement joins TRBV2 to TRBJ1-2; tentatively, D is TRBD1 (6 bases). The germline V gene encodes CDR1 SNHLY and CDR2 FYNNEI. Trimming stripped 6 bases from V and 0 bases from J, with 11 bases between. The CDR3 sequence is 14 residues long. CDR3 DNA sequence: TGTGCCAGCAGATGGACAGCTACTAACTATGGCTACACCTTC. This gives the protein CASRWTATNYGYTF.

In this sample, this clone turned up once. The V call is TRBV27, the J call TRBJ2-7; TRBD2 matches at 9 bases. CDR1 is MNHEY, CDR2 SMNVEV, per germline (reference sequence). V dropped 8 bases and J dropped 2; count of bases not matched to a gene: 10. The CDR3 covers 15 residues. The CDR3 loop is CASPKPTSGTYEQYF. The DNA of the CDR3 is TGTGCCAGCCCGAAACCGACTAGCGGAACCTACGAGCAGTACTTC.

The chain has TRBV4-1 and TRBJ2-2, with D perhaps matching TRBD1 (5 bases). CDR1 is MGHRA, CDR2 YSYEKL, per germline. Trimming removed 5 bases from V and 5 bases from J, with 6 bases in between. This CDR3 region has 12 residues. The CDR3 reads CASSSGTGELFF. For the CDR3, the DNA is TGCGCCAGCAGCTCAGGGACCGGGGAGCTGTTTTTT.

V usage is TRBV5-4 and J usage is TRBJ2-7; TRBD2 matches 9 bases. Per germline, CDR1 SGHNT and CDR2 YYREEE (reference sequence). The junction had 2 bases not matched to a gene; V was cut back by 0 bases and J by 1 base. CDR3 length: 15 amino acids. The CDR3 coding sequence is TGTGCCAGCAGCTTGGATCTAGCGGGGTCCTACGAGCAGTACTTC. Its translation is CASSLDLAGSYEQYF. The full variable domain, its missing parts supplied by reference TRBV5-4 and TRBJ2-7, is ETGVTQSPTHLIKTRGQQVTLRCSSQSGHNTVSWYQQALGQGPQFIFQYYREEENGRGNFPPRFSGLQFPNYSSELNVNALELDDSALYLCASSLDLAGSYEQYFGPGTRLTVT.

The genes are TRBV4-3 and TRBJ1-4; no clear D. Germline values: CDR1 LGHNA, CDR2 YSLEER. The length of the CDR3 is 14 residues. Trimming left V 0 bases short and J 4 bases short, with 6 bases between. The CDR3 loop reads CASSQDPSNEKLFF. In nucleotides, the CDR3 is TGCGCCAGCAGCCAAGATCCCAGTAATGAAAAACTGTTTTTT.

This rearrangement joins TRBV29-1 to TRBJ2-1; the D is unclear. Germline CDR1 reads SQVTM; CDR2 reads ANQGSEA. This CDR3 has 12 residues. The germline V and J ends were trimmed by 0 bases and 8 bases, with 8 bases remaining between them. The CDR3 DNA is TGCAGCGTTGAAGATCTTTCATATGAGCAGTTCTTC. It specifies CSVEDLSYEQFF.

This rearrangement joins TRBV7-8 to TRBJ1-5, with TRBD1 matching over 10 bases. This CDR3 region has 16 residues. With 5 bases clipped from V and 0 bases from J, the junction kept 4 bases outside the gene matches. The germline V gene encodes CDR1 SGHVS and CDR2 FQNEAQ. The CDR3 nucleotides read TGTGCCAGCAGCACGGGACAGGGGTATAGCAATCAGCCCCAGCATTTT. It translates to CASSTGQGYSNQPQHF.

This clone occurred once. V gene TRBV7-9 combines with J gene TRBJ2-7; a weak D match, TRBD2 (6 bases). V shed 5 bases and J shed 3 bases, with 17 bases lying between them. The CDR3 runs 15 residues. The germline gives CDR1 SEHNR, CDR2 FQNEAQ (reference sequence). The CDR3 DNA sequence: TGTGCCAGCAGCCCAGAGACTAGACCCTTCTACGAGCAGTACTTC. Encoded protein: CASSPETRPFYEQYF.